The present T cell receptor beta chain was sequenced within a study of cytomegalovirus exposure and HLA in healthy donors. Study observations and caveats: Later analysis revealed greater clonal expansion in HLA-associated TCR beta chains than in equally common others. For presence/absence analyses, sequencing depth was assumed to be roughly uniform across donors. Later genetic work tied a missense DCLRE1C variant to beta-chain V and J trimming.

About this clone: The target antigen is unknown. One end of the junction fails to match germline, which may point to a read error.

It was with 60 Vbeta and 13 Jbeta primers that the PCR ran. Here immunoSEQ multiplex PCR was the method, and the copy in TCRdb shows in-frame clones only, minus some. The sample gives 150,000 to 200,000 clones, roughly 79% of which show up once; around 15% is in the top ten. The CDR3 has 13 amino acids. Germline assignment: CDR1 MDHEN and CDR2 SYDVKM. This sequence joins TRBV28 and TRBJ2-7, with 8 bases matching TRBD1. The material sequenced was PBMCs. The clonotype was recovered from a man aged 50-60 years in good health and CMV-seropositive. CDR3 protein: CASSWTGSYGQYF. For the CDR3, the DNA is TGTGCCAGCAGTTGGACAGGGTCCTACGGGCAGTACTTC.